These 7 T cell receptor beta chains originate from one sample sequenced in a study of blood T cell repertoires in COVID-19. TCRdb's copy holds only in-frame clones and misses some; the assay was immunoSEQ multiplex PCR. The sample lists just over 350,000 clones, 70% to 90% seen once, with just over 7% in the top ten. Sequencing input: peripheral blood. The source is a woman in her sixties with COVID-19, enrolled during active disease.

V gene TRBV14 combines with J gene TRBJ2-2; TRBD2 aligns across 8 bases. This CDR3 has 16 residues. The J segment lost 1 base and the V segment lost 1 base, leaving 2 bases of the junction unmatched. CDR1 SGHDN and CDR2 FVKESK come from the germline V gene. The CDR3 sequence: CASSQVLAGNTGELFF. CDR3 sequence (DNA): TGTGCCAGCAGCCAAGTCCTAGCGGGGAACACCGGGGAGCTGTTTTTT.

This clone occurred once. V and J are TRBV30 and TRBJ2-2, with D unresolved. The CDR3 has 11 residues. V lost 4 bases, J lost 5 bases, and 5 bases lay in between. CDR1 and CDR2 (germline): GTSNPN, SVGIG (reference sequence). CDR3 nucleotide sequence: TGTGCCTGGACGCGGACCGGGGAGCTGTTTTTT. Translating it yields CAWTRTGELFF.

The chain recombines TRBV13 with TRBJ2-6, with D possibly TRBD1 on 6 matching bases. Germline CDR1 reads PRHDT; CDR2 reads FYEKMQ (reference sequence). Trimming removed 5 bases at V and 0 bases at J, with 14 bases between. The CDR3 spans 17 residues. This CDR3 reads CASSLDSVHSGANVLTF. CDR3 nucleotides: TGTGCCAGCAGCCTGGACAGCGTACACTCTGGGGCCAACGTCCTGACTTTC.

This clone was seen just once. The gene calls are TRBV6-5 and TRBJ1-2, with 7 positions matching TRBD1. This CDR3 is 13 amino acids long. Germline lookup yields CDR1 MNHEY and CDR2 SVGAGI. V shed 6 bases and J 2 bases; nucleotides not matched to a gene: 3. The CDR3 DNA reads TGTGCCAGCAGGCTGACAGGGAACTATGGCTACACCTTC. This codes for CASRLTGNYGYTF.

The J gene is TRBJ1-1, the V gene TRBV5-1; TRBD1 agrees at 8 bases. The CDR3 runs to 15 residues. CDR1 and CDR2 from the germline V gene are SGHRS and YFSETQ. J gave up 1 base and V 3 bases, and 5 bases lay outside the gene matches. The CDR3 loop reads CASSSSGTGNTEAFF. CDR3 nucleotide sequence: TGCGCCAGCAGCTCCTCGGGGACAGGGAACACTGAAGCTTTCTTT.

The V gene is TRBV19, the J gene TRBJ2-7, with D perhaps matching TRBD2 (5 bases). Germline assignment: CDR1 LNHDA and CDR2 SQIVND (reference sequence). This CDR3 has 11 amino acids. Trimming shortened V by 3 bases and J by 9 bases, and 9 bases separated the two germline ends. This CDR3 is CASSMGAGQYF. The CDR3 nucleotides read TGTGCCAGTAGTATGGGAGCCGGGCAGTACTTC.

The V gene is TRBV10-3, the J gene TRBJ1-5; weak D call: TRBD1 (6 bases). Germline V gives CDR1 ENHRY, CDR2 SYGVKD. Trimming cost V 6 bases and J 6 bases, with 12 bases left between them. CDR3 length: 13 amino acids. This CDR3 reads CAISSPQGQPQHF. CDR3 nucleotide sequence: TGTGCCATCAGCTCCCCACAGGGTCAGCCCCAGCATTTT.